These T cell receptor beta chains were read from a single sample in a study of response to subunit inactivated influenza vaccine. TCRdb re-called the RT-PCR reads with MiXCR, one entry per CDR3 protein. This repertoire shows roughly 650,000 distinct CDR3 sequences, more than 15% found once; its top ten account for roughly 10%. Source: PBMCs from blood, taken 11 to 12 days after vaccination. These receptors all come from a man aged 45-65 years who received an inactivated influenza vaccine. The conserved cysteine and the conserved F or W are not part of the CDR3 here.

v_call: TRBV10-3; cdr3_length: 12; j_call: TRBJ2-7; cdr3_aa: AISGTTESYEQY
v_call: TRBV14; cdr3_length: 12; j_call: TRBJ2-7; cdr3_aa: ASSQTGGANEQY
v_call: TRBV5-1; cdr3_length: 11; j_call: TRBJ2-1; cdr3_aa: ASRREGQVEQF
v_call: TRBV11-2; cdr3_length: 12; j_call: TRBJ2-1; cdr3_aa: ASSLSPGTNEQF
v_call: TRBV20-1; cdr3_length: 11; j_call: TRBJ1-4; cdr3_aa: SAVDSNNEKLF
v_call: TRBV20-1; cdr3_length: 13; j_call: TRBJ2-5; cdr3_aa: SARAYGGTEETQY
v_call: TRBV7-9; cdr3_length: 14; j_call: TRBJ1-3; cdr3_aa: ASSLVRPSSGNTIY
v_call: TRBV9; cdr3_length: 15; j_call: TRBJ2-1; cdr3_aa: ASSPRLAGRAYNEQF
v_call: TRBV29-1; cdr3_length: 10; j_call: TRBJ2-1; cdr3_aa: SVEQDYNEQF
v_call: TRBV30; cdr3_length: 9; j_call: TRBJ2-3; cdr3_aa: AWSLTSVQY
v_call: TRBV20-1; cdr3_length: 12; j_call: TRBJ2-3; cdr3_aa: SAEVSGTTDTQY
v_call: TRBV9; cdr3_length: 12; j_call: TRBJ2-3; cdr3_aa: ASSVGGPTDTQY
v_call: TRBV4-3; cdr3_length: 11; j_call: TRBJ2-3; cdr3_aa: ASSQGSTDTQY
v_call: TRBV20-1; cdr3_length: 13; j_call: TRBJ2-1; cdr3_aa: SARDSLAGPNEQF
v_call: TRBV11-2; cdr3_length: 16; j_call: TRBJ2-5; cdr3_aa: ASSKLAGGVLGQETQY
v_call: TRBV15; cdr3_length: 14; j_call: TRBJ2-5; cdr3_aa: ATSRQLTSARETQY
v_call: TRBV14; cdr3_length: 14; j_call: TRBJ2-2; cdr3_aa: ASSHLSGKGPGELF
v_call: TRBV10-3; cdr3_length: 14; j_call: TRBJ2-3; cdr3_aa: AIRTSGGQIGDTQY
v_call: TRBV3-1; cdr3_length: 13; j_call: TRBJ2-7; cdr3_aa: ASSQRDRGFNEQY
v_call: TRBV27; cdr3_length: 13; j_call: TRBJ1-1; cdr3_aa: ASSLSGRWNTEAF
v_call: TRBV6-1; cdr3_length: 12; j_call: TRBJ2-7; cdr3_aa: ASHPGDRGDEQY
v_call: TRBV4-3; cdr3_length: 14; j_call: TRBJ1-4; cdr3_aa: ASSQDRRSAREKLF
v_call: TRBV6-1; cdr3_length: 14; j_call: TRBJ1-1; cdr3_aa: ASSPRQGHMNTEAF
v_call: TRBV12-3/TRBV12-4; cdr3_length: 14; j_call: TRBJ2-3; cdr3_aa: ASSLGAGLATDTQY
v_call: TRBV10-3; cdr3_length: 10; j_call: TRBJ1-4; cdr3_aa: AISGDRDKLF
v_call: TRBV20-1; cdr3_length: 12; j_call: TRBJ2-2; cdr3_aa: SAKNRGRAGELF
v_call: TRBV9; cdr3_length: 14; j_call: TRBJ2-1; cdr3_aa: ASSASTSGSGDEQF